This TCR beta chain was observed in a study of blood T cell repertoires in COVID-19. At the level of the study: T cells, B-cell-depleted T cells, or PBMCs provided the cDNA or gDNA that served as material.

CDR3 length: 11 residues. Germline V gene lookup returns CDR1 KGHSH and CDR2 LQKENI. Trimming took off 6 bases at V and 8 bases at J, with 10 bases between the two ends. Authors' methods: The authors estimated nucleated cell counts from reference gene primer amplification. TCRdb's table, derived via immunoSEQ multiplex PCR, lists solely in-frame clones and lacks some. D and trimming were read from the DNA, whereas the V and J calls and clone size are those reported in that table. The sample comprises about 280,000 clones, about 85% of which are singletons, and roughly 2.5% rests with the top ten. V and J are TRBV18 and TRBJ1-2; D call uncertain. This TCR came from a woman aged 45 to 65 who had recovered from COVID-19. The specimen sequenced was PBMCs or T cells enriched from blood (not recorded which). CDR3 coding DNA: TGTGCCAGCTCGTCTTCGAGGGGCTACACCTTC. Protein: CASSSSRGYTF.